These 5 T cell receptor beta chains were all obtained from the same sample, sequenced in a study of cytomegalovirus exposure and HLA in healthy donors. The PCR made use of 60 Vbeta and 13 Jbeta primers. Clones were sequenced by immunoSEQ multiplex PCR, and TCRdb holds only the in-frame ones, with some missing. Of around 65,000 clones listed, 85% to 90% are singletons. Sequencing was done on a sample of PBMCs. The source is a female donor in good health and CMV-seronegative.

V gene TRBV6-5 combines with J gene TRBJ1-6; D possibly corresponds to TRBD1 (6 bases). Germline CDR1 reads MNHEY; CDR2 reads SVGAGI. The CDR3 contains 14 residues. Trimming pared 10 bases from V and 7 bases from J, leaving 17 bases between. The CDR3 DNA reads as TGTGCCACCAAACCAGGACAGTACAATTCACCCCTCCACTTT. Amino acids: CATKPGQYNSPLHF.

The chain employs TRBV4-1 and TRBJ1-2, with D perhaps matching TRBD1 (5 bases). The CDR3 covers 15 residues. Germline-derived CDR1 and CDR2 are MGHRA and YSYEKL. The ends were cut back, 0 bases at V and 4 bases at J, with 12 bases in the middle. The CDR3 sequence is CASSQEGHSFYGYTF. For the CDR3, the DNA is TGCGCCAGCAGCCAAGAGGGGCACAGCTTCTATGGCTACACCTTC.

The rearrangement joins TRBV27 to TRBJ2-7; 9 bases map to TRBD2. The CDR3 has 17 amino acids. V lost 3 bases and J lost 6; bases outside the gene matches: 15. CDR1 and CDR2 (germline): MNHEY, SMNVEV (reference sequence). The CDR3 spells CASSFVASGMGKAEQYF. CDR3 bases: TGTGCCAGCAGTTTTGTGGCTAGCGGGATGGGGAAGGCCGAGCAGTACTTC.

The chain employs TRBV6-5 and TRBJ2-2, with a possible D match to TRBD2 (5 bases). The CDR3 extends over 13 amino acids. CDR1 and CDR2 (germline): MNHEY, SVGAGI. Trimming removed 2 bases from V and 6 bases from J, with 7 bases in between. CDR3 protein: CASSYGSPGELFF. DNA of the CDR3: TGTGCCAGCAGTTACGGGAGTCCCGGGGAGCTGTTTTTT.

V and J are TRBV6-6 and TRBJ1-1, with TRBD1 as a possible D gene (5 bases). Trimming pared 4 bases from V and 2 bases from J, leaving 11 bases between. The CDR3 consists of 14 residues. In germline, CDR1 is MNHNY, CDR2 SVGAGI (reference sequence). The CDR3 sequence is CASSWGGDNTEAFF. As DNA, the CDR3 is TGTGCCAGCAGTTGGGGGGGGGATAACACTGAAGCTTTCTTT.